This is a list of T cell receptor beta chains from one sample in a study of blood T cell repertoires in COVID-19. TCRdb's table, derived via immunoSEQ multiplex PCR, lists solely in-frame clones and lacks some. This table has 150,000 to 200,000 clones, around 81% appearing once. Sequencing was carried out using peripheral blood. The receptors derive from a human donor with acute or convalescent COVID-19. The donor label of this sample is uncertain. The CDR3 runs from the conserved cysteine through the conserved F or W. A D gene is named only where the DNA matches it firmly. Clone size, where shown, is once, few, many, or a class for clones that have expanded.

V gene,J gene,clone size,D gene,CDR3 DNA,CDR3 protein
TRBV5-1,TRBJ2-7,.,.,TGCGCCAGCAGCCCGGGGGACGGAGACTACGAGCAGTACTTC,CASSPGDGDYEQYF
TRBV5-6,TRBJ2-7,.,TRBD1,TGTGCCAGCAGCCGACAGGGAATTACCTACGAGCAGTACTTC,CASSRQGITYEQYF
TRBV30,TRBJ1-2,.,.,TGTGCCTGGAGTGTATCGACAGGCGCTAACTATGGCTACACCTTC,CAWSVSTGANYGYTF
TRBV19,TRBJ1-1,.,.,TGTGCCAGTAGTTTGGCCGGGACAAAGGCCTCTGAAGCTTTCTTT,CASSLAGTKASEAFF
TRBV30,TRBJ2-1,few,TRBD2,TGTGCCTGGACCGATCAAAGCGGGAGGGCTTCCAATGAGCAGTTCTTC,CAWTDQSGRASNEQFF
TRBV25-1,TRBJ2-7,.,TRBD1,TGTGCCAGCAGTCCGTCGCCGGGACAGTCAAGCGAGCAGTACTTC,CASSPSPGQSSEQYF
TRBV4-2,TRBJ2-2,.,TRBD2,TGTGCCAGCAGCCAAGATAGGGTAGCGGGAAACTCCGGGGAGCTGTTTTTT,CASSQDRVAGNSGELFF
TRBV30,TRBJ2-7,.,TRBD1,TGTGCCTGGCTAAGGCGGGGACAGGGCTCCTACGAGCAGTACTTC,CAWLRRGQGSYEQYF
TRBV6-5,TRBJ2-1,once,TRBD2,TGTGCCAGCAGGGGACTAGCGGATCGAGATGAGCAGTTCTTC,CASRGLADRDEQFF
TRBV7-2,TRBJ1-5,.,.,TGTGCCAGCAGCCAGGGAGGAAGGGGTCAGCCCCAGCATTTT,CASSQGGRGQPQHF
TRBV2,TRBJ2-7,.,TRBD2,TGTGCCAGCAGTGGTTCTAGCGGGAGCTACGAGCAGTACTTC,CASSGSSGSYEQYF
TRBV11-1,TRBJ2-1,.,TRBD1,TGTGCCAGCAGCTCGGACAGGGTGGGCTCCTACAATGAGCAGTTCTTC,CASSSDRVGSYNEQFF
TRBV28,TRBJ2-7,.,TRBD2,TGTGCCAGCCGTGCTAGCGGGAGATACGAGCAGTACTTC,CASRASGRYEQYF
TRBV11-2,TRBJ1-1,.,.,TGTGCCAGCACCCTTGGAGGGGCCACTGAAGCTTTCTTT,CASTLGGATEAFF
TRBV3-1/TRBV3-2,TRBJ1-6,.,TRBD1,TGTGCCAGCAGCCAACTGACAGGGGGCCGTAATTCACCCCTCCACTTT,CASSQLTGGRNSPLHF
TRBV5-1,TRBJ1-5,.,TRBD1,TGCGCCAGCAGCTTGGAGGGACAGGGAGAGAATCAGCCCCAGCATTTT,CASSLEGQGENQPQHF
TRBV5-1,TRBJ2-1,.,TRBD2,TGCGCCAGCAGCTTGGCAACTAGCGGGGGTTTCAATGAGCAGTTCTTC,CASSLATSGGFNEQFF
TRBV28,TRBJ1-5,.,.,TGTGCCAGCTTTCAGGGCCGAAGTCAGCCCCAGCATTTT,CASFQGRSQPQHF
TRBV5-1,TRBJ1-2,.,.,TGCGCCAGCAGCCCCGCGGCGGGACTTTATGGCTACACCTTC,CASSPAAGLYGYTF
TRBV28,TRBJ2-2,.,.,TGTGCCAGCAATATACAGGGAAAAGCCGGGGAGCTGTTTTTT,CASNIQGKAGELFF
TRBV11-2,TRBJ1-1,few,.,TGTGCCAGCAGCCCAACCTTTAAGGACAGAAACACTGAAGCTTTCTTT,CASSPTFKDRNTEAFF
TRBV18,TRBJ2-3,.,.,TGTGCCAGCAGGGGACAACCCACAGATACGCAGTATTTT,CASRGQPTDTQYF
TRBV5-4,TRBJ2-7,.,TRBD1,TGTGCCAGCAGCCCGGACAGGGGCGTTGGCGAGCAGTACTTC,CASSPDRGVGEQYF
TRBV5-1,TRBJ2-5,.,TRBD2,TGCGCCAGCAGCTTTATAGCGGGACAAGAGACCCAGTACTTC,CASSFIAGQETQYF
TRBV5-1,TRBJ1-1,once,TRBD1,TGCGCCAGCAGCTTCTGGGGACAGTTGAACACTGAAGCTTTCTTT,CASSFWGQLNTEAFF
TRBV6-5,TRBJ2-7,.,.,TGTGCCAGCCGACGGGATCTGGACTTACCTTACGAGCAGTACTTC,CASRRDLDLPYEQYF
TRBV6-4,TRBJ1-6,.,.,TGTGCCAGCAGTGACGAGATAACTAATTCACCCCTCCACTTT,CASSDEITNSPLHF
TRBV9,TRBJ2-3,.,.,TGTGCCAGCGCAGAATGGGACAACACAGATACGCAGTATTTT,CASAEWDNTDTQYF
TRBV5-1,TRBJ1-4,.,TRBD1,TGCGCCAGCAGCCCAGGACAGGGAAATGAAAAACTGTTTTTT,CASSPGQGNEKLFF
TRBV18,TRBJ1-1,.,.,TGTGCCAGCTCACCCGGGACAATGGAAATGAACACTGAAGCTTTCTTT,CASSPGTMEMNTEAFF
TRBV7-9,TRBJ1-4,.,.,TGTGCCAGCAGCTTGGGGAGGGGAGGGATGAATGAAAAACTGTTTTTT,CASSLGRGGMNEKLFF
TRBV12-3/TRBV12-4,TRBJ2-5,.,.,TGTGCCAGTTCAGGGAAAGAGACCCAGTACTTC,CASSGKETQYF
TRBV6-5,TRBJ2-1,.,TRBD1,TGTGCCACCGTGGGGCAGGGGGCTCTCAATGAGCAGTTCTTC,CATVGQGALNEQFF
TRBV7-7,TRBJ2-3,.,.,TGTGCCAGCAGCTTAGGGCCAGAAAGCACAGATACGCAGTATTTT,CASSLGPESTDTQYF
TRBV30,TRBJ2-5,few,.,TGTGCCTCCCGATGGGAGAAGCGTGGAAAAGAGACCCAGTACTTC,CASRWEKRGKETQYF
TRBV6-5,TRBJ2-7,few,.,TGTGCCAGCAGCCCCGGGGGACCCTCCTACGAGCAGTACTTC,CASSPGGPSYEQYF
TRBV11-2,TRBJ1-3,.,TRBD1,TGTGCCAGCAGCTTAACGACAGGGAGGAGAAACACCATATATTTT,CASSLTTGRRNTIYF
TRBV9,TRBJ1-4,.,.,TGTGCCAGCAGCTCCCTATCAACTAATGAAAAACTGTTTTTT,CASSSLSTNEKLFF
TRBV4-2,TRBJ2-1,.,.,TGTGCCAGCAGCCCCCGCCTAGAGGCCTACAATGAGCAGTTCTTC,CASSPRLEAYNEQFF
TRBV5-1,TRBJ1-1,.,.,TGCGCCAGCAGCCTTCCCGACAGGACCACTGAAGCTTTCTTT,CASSLPDRTTEAFF
TRBV19,TRBJ1-6,.,.,TGTGCCAGTAGTATACAGGGTCAGGATTCACCCCTCCACTTT,CASSIQGQDSPLHF
TRBV28,TRBJ2-1,.,TRBD2,TGTGCCAGCAGTTTATCGGCGGTAGCGGGAAATGAGCAGTTCTTC,CASSLSAVAGNEQFF
TRBV6-5,TRBJ2-2,.,.,TGTGCCAGCAGTACCGGGACAACGTACACCGGGGAGCTGTTTTTT,CASSTGTTYTGELFF
TRBV28,TRBJ2-7,.,TRBD1,TGTGCCAGCAGTTGGCGGGACAGGGGCTACGAGCAGTACTTC,CASSWRDRGYEQYF
TRBV7-3,TRBJ2-7,few,.,TGTGCCAGCAGCTCCGGACAGCGGAACGAGCAGTACTTC,CASSSGQRNEQYF
TRBV7-2,TRBJ2-1,once,TRBD2,TGTGCCAGCAGCTTAGCTAGCGGGCCCTACAATGAGCAGTTCTTC,CASSLASGPYNEQFF
TRBV18,TRBJ2-5,.,.,TGTGCCAGCTCACGAGCGACGCTAGAGACCCAGTACTTC,CASSRATLETQYF
TRBV28,TRBJ1-2,once,.,TGTGCCAGCAGGGGGCAGACTGCTCTTAACTATGGCTACACCTTC,CASRGQTALNYGYTF
TRBV9,TRBJ1-1,.,.,TGTGCCAGCAGCGTCCCGCGCCCGGGGGGAACTGAAGCTTTCTTT,CASSVPRPGGTEAFF
TRBV5-1,TRBJ1-6,once,TRBD1,TGCGCCAGCAGCTTGGGACAGGGGATCGGAAATTCACCCCTCCACTTT,CASSLGQGIGNSPLHF
TRBV12-3/TRBV12-4,TRBJ1-5,.,.,TGTGCCAGCAGTTTAGGGGGGCTCCAGCCCCAGCATTTT,CASSLGGLQPQHF
TRBV12-3/TRBV12-4,TRBJ1-6,.,.,TGTGCCAGCAGGGAAGCGGGCGGGTCACCCCTCCACTTT,CASREAGGSPLHF
TRBV18,TRBJ2-5,.,.,TGTGCCAGCTCCCCGTCGGGGAACCAAGAGACCCAGTACTTC,CASSPSGNQETQYF
TRBV7-8,TRBJ2-1,.,.,TGTGCCAGCAGCTTTGGGACTCACTACAATGAGCAGTTCTTC,CASSFGTHYNEQFF
TRBV15,TRBJ2-7,few,TRBD2,TGTGCCACCAGTGCCGGGACTAGCGGGGGGGAAAGTCCCTACGAGCAGTACTTC,CATSAGTSGGESPYEQYF
TRBV5-1,TRBJ1-2,once,.,TGCGCCAGCGGAGAGACAAACCCTAAGGGGGGCTACACCTTC,CASGETNPKGGYTF
TRBV28,TRBJ2-2,once,.,TGTGCCAGCCTAGGACGGGATTCCGGTGGCGGGGAGCTGTTTTTT,CASLGRDSGGGELFF
TRBV19,TRBJ1-2,few,TRBD1,TGTGCCAGTAGTACTTTTGGACAGGGGGGAAGTCAGAAAGGTTATGGCTACACCTTC,CASSTFGQGGSQKGYGYTF